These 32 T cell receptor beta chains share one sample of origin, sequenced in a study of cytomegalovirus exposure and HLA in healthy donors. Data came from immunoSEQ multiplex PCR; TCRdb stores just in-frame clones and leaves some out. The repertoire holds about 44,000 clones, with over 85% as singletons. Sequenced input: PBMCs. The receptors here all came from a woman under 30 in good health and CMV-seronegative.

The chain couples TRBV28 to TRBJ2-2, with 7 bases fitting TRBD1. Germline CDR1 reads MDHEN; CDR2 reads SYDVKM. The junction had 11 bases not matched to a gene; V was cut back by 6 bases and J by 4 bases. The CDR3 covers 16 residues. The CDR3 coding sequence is TGTGCCAGCAGGCGAACAGGGGTAAGGCTCACCGGGGAGCTGTTTTTT. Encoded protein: CASRRTGVRLTGELFF. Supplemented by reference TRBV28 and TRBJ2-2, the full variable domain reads DVKVTQSSRYLVKRTGEKVFLECVQDMDHENMFWYRQDPGLGLRLIYFSYDVKMKEKGDIPEGYSVSREKKERFSLILESASTNQTSMYLCASRRTGVRLTGELFFGEGSRLTVL.

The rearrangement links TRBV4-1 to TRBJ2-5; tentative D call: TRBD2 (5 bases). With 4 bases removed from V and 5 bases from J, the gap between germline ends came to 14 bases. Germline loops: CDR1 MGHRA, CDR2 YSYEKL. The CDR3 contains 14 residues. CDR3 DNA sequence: TGCGCCAGCAGCCCGACTGGGCGAGGGGAGACCCAGTACTTC. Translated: CASSPTGRGETQYF.

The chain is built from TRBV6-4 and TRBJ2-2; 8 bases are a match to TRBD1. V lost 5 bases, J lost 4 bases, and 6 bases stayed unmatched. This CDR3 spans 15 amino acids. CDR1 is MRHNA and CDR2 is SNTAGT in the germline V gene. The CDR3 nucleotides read TGTGCCAGCAGTTCGCAGGGGGCATCCACCGGGGAGCTGTTTTTT. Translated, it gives CASSSQGASTGELFF.

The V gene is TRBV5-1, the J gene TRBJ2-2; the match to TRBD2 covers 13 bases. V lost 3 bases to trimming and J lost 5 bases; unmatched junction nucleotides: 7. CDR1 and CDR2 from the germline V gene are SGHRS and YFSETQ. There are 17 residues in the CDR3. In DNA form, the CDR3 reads TGCGCCAGCAGCTCCGGACTAGCGGGAGCGGGGACCGGGGAGCTGTTTTTT. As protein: CASSSGLAGAGTGELFF.

The CDR3 nucleotides read TGTGCCAGCAGCCTAGGGGGCTCGTACGAGCAGTACTTC. It codes for CASSLGGSYEQYF. This sequence joins TRBV28 and TRBJ2-7, with 7 positions matching TRBD1. CDR3 length: 13 residues. Germline V lookup: CDR1 MDHEN, CDR2 SYDVKM. With V trimmed by 6 bases and J by 4 bases, 6 bases remained unmatched.

Here the CDR3 reads CASSSHLTGVSYEQYF. DNA for the CDR3: TGTGCCAGCAGTTCCCACTTGACAGGGGTTTCCTACGAGCAGTACTTC. The genes are TRBV6-5 and TRBJ2-7, with TRBD1 identical over 8 bases. After removal of 4 bases from V and 1 base from J, the junction contained 9 bases not matched to a gene. The CDR3 totals 16 residues. Germline assignment: CDR1 MNHEY and CDR2 SVGAGI.

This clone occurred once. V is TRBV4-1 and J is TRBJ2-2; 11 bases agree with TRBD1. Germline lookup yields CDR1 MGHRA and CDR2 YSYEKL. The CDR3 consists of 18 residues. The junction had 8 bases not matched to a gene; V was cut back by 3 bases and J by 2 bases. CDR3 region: CASSQIPGQGGNTGELFF. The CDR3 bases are TGCGCCAGCAGCCAGATACCGGGACAGGGGGGCAACACCGGGGAGCTGTTTTTT.

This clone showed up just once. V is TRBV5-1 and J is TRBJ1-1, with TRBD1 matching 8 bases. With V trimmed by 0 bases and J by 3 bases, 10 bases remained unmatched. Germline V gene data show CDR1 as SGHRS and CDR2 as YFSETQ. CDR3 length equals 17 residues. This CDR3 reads CASSLAPSGQGDTEAFF. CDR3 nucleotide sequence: TGCGCCAGCAGCTTGGCTCCCAGTGGACAGGGTGACACTGAAGCTTTCTTT.

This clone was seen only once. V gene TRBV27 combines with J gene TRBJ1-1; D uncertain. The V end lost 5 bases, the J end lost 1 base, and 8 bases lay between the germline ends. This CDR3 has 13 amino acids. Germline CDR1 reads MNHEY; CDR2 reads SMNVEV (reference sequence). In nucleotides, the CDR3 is TGTGCCAGCAGTATCCTAGAGAACACTGAAGCTTTCTTT. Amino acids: CASSILENTEAFF.

The CDR3 coding sequence is TGTGCCAGCAGCTACTCATTGGGGCGTATGGCTTTCTTT. It translates to CASSYSLGRMAFF. V and J are TRBV28 and TRBJ1-1; a weak D match, TRBD1 (5 bases). The V and J ends lost 6 bases and 11 bases respectively, with 19 bases between them. The germline CDR1 and CDR2 sequences are MDHEN and SYDVKM. This CDR3 is 13 amino acids long.

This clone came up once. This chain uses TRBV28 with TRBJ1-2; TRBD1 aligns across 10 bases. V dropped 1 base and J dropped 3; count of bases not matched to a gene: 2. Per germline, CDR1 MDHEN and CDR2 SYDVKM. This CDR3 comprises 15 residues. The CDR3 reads CASSLSGTGDYGYTF. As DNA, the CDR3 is TGTGCCAGCAGTTTATCCGGGACAGGGGACTATGGCTACACCTTC.

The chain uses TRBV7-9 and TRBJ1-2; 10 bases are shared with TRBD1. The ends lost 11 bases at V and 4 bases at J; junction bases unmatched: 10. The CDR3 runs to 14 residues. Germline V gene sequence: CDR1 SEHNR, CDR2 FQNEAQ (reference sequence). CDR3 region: CAVYPTGGAYGYTF. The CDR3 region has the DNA TGTGCCGTTTATCCGACAGGGGGCGCCTATGGCTACACCTTC. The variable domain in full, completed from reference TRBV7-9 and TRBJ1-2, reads DTGVSQNPRHKITKRGQNVTFRCDPISEHNRLYWYRQTLGQGPEFLTYFQNEAQLEKSRLLSDRFSAERPKGSFSTLEIQRTEQGDSAMYLCAVYPTGGAYGYTFGSGTRLTVV.

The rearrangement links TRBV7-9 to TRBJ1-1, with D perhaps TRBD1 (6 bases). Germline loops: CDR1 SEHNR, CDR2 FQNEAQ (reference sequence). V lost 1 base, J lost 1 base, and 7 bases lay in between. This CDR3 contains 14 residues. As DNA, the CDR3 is TGTGCCAGCAGCTTAGTCAGGGGGAACACTGAAGCTTTCTTT. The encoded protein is CASSLVRGNTEAFF.

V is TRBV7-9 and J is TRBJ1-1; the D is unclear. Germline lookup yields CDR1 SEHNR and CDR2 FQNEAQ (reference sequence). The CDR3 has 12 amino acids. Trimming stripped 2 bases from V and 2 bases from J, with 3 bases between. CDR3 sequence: CASSLSNTEAFF. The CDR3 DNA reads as TGTGCCAGCAGCTTATCAAACACTGAAGCTTTCTTT.

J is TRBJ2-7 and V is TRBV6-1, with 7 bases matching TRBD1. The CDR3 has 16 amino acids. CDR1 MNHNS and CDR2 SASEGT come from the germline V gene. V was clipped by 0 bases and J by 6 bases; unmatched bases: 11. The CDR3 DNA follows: TGTGCCAGCAGTGAAGCCCCGGGACAGACCTTCGGCGAGCAGTACTTC. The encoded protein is CASSEAPGQTFGEQYF.

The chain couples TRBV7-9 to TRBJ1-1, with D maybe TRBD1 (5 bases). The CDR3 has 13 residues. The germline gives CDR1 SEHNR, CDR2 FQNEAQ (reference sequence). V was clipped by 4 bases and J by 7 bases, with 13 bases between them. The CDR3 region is CASSYTLTGEAFF. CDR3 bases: TGTGCCAGCAGCTACACACTAACAGGTGAAGCTTTCTTT. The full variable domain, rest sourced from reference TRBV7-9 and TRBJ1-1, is DTGVSQNPRHKITKRGQNVTFRCDPISEHNRLYWYRQTLGQGPEFLTYFQNEAQLEKSRLLSDRFSAERPKGSFSTLEIQRTEQGDSAMYLCASSYTLTGEAFFGQGTRLTVV.

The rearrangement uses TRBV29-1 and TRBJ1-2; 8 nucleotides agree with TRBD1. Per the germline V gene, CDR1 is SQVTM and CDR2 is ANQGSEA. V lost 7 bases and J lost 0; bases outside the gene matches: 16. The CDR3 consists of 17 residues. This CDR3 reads CSAQAEGTGLANYGYTF. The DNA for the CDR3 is TGCAGCGCCCAAGCCGAAGGGACAGGACTAGCTAACTATGGCTACACCTTC. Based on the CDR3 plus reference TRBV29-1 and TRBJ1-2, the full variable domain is SAVISQKPSRDICQRGTSLTIQCQVDSQVTMMFWYRQQPGQSLTLIATANQGSEATYESGFVIDKFPISRPNLTFSTLTVSNMSPEDSSIYLCSAQAEGTGLANYGYTFGSGTRLTVV.

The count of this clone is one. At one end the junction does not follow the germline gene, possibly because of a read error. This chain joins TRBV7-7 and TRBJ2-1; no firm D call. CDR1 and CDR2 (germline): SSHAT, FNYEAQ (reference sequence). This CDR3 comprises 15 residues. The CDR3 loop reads CASSPEVSSYNEQFF. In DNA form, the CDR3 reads TGTGCTAGCAGCCCAGAGGTTAGCTCCTACAATGAGCAGTTCTTC.

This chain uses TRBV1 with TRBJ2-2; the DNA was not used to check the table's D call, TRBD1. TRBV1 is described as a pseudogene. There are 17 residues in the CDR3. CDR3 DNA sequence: TGCACCAGCAGCCAAGAAAGCCAGGGGGCGAACACCGGGGAGCTGTTTTTT. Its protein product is CTSSQESQGANTGELFF.

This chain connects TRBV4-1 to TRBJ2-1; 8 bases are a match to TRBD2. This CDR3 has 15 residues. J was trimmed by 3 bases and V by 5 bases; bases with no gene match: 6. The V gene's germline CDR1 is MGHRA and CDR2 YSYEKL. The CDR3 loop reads CASSGTSGDYNEQFF. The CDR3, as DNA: TGCGCCAGCAGCGGAACTAGCGGAGACTACAATGAGCAGTTCTTC.

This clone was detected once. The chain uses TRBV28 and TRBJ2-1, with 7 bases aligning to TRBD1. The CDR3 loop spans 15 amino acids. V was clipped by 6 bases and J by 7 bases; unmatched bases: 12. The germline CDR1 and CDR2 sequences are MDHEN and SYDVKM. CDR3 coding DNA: TGTGCCAGCAGCCGTACCCGGGACAGTTCAAATGAGCAGTTCTTC. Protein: CASSRTRDSSNEQFF.

The DNA for the CDR3 is TGTGCCAGCAGCTTATTTTCGGAGGTAGACAATGAGCAGTTCTTC. It codes for CASSLFSEVDNEQFF. The chain links TRBV7-3 to TRBJ2-1, with D tentatively TRBD2 (5 bases). The CDR3 consists of 15 residues. Germline V gene data show CDR1 as SGHTA and CDR2 as FQGTGA. The germline V and J ends were trimmed by 2 bases and 5 bases, with 13 bases remaining between them.

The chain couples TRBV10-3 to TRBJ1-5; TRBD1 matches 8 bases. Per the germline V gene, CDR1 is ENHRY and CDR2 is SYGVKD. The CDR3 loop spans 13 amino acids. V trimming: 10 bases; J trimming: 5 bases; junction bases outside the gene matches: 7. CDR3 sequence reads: CASYSGGHQPQHF. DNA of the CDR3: TGTGCCAGCTATTCAGGGGGCCATCAGCCCCAGCATTTT.

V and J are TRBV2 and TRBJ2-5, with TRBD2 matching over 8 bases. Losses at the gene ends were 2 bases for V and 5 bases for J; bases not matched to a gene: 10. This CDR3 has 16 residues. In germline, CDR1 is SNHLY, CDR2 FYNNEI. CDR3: CASSETGRGGVETQYF. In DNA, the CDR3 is TGTGCCAGCAGTGAAACAGGACGGGGGGGGGTTGAGACCCAGTACTTC. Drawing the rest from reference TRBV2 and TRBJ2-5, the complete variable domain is EPEVTQTPSHQVTQMGQEVILRCVPISNHLYFYWYRQILGQKVEFLVSFYNNEISEKSEIFDDQFSVERPDGSNFTLKIRSTKLEDSAMYFCASSETGRGGVETQYFGPGTRLLVL.

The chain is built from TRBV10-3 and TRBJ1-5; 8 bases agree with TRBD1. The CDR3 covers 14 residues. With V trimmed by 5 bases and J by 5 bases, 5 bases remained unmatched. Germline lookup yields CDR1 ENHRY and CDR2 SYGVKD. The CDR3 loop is CAISQDREYQPQHF. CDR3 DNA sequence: TGTGCCATCAGTCAGGACAGGGAGTATCAGCCCCAGCATTTT.

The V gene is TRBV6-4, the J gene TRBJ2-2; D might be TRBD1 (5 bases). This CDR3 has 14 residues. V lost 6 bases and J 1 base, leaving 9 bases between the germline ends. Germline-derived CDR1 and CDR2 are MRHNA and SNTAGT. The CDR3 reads CASRETGNTGELFF. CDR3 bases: TGTGCCAGCAGGGAAACAGGGAACACCGGGGAGCTGTTTTTT.

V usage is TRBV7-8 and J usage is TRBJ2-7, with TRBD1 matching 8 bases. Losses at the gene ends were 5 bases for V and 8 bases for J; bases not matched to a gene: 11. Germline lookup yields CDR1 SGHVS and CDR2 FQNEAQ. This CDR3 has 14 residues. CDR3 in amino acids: CASSLTPTGEKQYF. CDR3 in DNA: TGTGCCAGCAGCCTAACACCGACAGGGGAAAAGCAGTACTTC.

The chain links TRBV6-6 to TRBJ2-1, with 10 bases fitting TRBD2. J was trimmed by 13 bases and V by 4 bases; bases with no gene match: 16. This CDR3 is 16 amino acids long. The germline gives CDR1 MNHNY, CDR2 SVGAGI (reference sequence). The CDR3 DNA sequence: TGTGCCAGCAGTTTCGAGAAGCGGGGGGGCCGGTCAGGCCAGTTCTTC. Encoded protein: CASSFEKRGGRSGQFF.

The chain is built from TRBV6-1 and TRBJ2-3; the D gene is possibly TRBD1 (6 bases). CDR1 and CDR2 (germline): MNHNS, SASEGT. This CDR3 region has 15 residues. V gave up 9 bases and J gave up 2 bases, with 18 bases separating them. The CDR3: CASQDRDRTTDTQYF. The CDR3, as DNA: TGTGCCAGTCAAGACCGTGACAGGACCACAGATACGCAGTATTTT.

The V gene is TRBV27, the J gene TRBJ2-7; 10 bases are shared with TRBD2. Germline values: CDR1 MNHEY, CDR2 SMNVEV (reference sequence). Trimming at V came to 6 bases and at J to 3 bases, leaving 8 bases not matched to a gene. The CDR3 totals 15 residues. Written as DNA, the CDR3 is TGTGCCAGCAGCCATAGCGGGAGGACCCACTACGAGCAGTACTTC. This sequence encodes CASSHSGRTHYEQYF.

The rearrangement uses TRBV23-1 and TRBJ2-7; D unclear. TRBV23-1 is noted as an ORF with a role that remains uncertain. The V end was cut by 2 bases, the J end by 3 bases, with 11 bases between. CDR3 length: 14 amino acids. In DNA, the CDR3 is TGCGCCAGCAGTCAAGAACACCCAGGCTACGAGCAGTACTTC. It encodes CASSQEHPGYEQYF.

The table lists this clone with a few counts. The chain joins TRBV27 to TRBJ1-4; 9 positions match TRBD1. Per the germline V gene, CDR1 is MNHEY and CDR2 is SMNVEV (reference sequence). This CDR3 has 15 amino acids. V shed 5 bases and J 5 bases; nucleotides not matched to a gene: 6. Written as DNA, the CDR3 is TGTGCCAGCAGTGACCCGACAGGGGGAAATGAAAAACTGTTTTTT. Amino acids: CASSDPTGGNEKLFF. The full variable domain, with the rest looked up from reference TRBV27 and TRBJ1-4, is EAQVTQNPRYLITVTGKKLTVTCSQNMNHEYMSWYRQDPGLGLRQIYYSMNVEVTDKGDVPEGYKVSRKEKRNFPLILESPSPNQTSLYFCASSDPTGGNEKLFFGSGTQLSVL.